This T cell receptor (beta chain) was captured by sequencing in a study of vaccination and CD4 T cells after COVID-19. Cultured CD4+ T cell DNA was sequenced using the Oncomine TCR Beta short-read assay. TCRdb re-derived calls from the PCR reads in MiXCR, one entry per CDR3 protein. The sample has about 11,000 distinct CDR3 sequences; 25% to 40% are singletons. Comment on this clonotype: As yet, its antigen is unknown.

The treatment was: approximately nine-day PBMC culture with coronavirus spike peptide pools or control peptides (ViraFEST assay). Patients returned positive PCR results between March and December 2020, earlier than US Alpha, Beta and Delta variants. The germline V and J ends were trimmed by 2 bases and 0 bases, with 7 bases remaining between them. CDR3 length: 13 residues. The germline gives CDR1 DFQATT, CDR2 SNEGSKA (reference sequence). The chain links TRBV20-1 to TRBJ1-1; no clear D gene. The specimen sequenced was CD4+ T cells from blood, cultured in vitro. The sequence was obtained from a human donor who had recovered from COVID-19. CDR3: CSARPDMNTEAFF. In DNA, the CDR3 is TGCAGTGCTAGACCTGACATGAACACTGAAGCTTTCTTT.